This TCR beta chain appears in the sequencing data of a study of T cell responses to AZD1222 COVID-19 vaccine. A word on this clone: Its antigen is currently unknown.

Assay: immunoSEQ multiplex PCR; the TCRdb copy retains only in-frame clones and omits some. This table has 140,000 to 150,000 clones, roughly nine tenths appearing once. The study, taken as a whole, reports: A reported finding is that nearly half of spike-specific TCRs target unmutated variant regions. White British people made up most donors, females outnumbered males, and clonal diversity was possibly underestimated. Sampled repertoires all dated from after the peak T cell response.

Source: peripheral blood, taken 28 days after the second dose of the MenACWY control vaccine. This clonotype was sampled from an adult who received the MenACWY meningococcal vaccine as a control.

CDR3 DNA: TGTGCCAGCAGTTCCCGACTGCTGGGCTTTCCACCCCTCCACTTT. Its translation is CASSSRLLGFPPLHF. J is TRBJ1-6 and V is TRBV28; no clear D gene. CDR3 size: 15 residues. The V gene's germline CDR1 is MDHEN and CDR2 SYDVKM. The V end lost 4 bases, the J end lost 11 bases, and 18 bases lay between the germline ends.